This TCR beta chain was profiled in a study of T cell responses to AZD1222 COVID-19 vaccine. This clone was recorded only once. Its antigen remains unidentified. Second-dose groups at about 4 or about 12 weeks were pooled. Germline V gives CDR1 SGHTS, CDR2 YDEGEE. The CDR3 covers 15 residues. V lost 1 base, J lost 5 bases, and 12 bases lay in between. Measured with immunoSEQ multiplex PCR; TCRdb has only the in-frame clones, and not every one. This table holds under 95,000 clones, 90% found once. General study points: Vaccination with two AZD1222 doses was followed by a rise in Spike-specific TCR breadth and depth. Targets within unmutated variant regions were reportedly found for nearly half of spike-specific TCRs. Donors in the cohort were predominantly white British and more often female, and clonal diversity was possibly underestimated.

The TCR comes from an adult who received the AZD1222 COVID-19 vaccine. The material sequenced was peripheral blood, taken 28 days after the second AZD1222 dose. The rearrangement uses TRBV5-8 and TRBJ1-4; no definite D call. The CDR3 region has the DNA TGTGCCAGCAGCTTGATTGGGAGGGAAAATGAAAAACTGTTTTTT. Amino acid sequence: CASSLIGRENEKLFF.